The clone carrying this T cell receptor (beta chain) was seen repeatedly, ten times or more. The antigen remains undetermined. Using RNA transcripts as the source, TCR beta CDR3 regions were amplified. TCR CDR3 regions were first amplified by RT-PCR with HTBI primers. TCRdb passed the multiplex PCR reads through MiXCR, listing each CDR3 protein once. The sample consists of some 560,000 distinct CDR3 sequences, 11% to 15% of them appearing once. This sample is drawn from a study of T cells in Graves' hyperthyroidism and ophthalmopathy. Study summary: At the time of initial diagnosis and before any treatment, peripheral blood was collected. Regarding the study as a whole: Ophthalmopathy was told apart from stable hyperthyroidism by a 13 V-J model. In the blood, most expanded thyroid clonotypes above 0.001 appeared as well.

CDR1 DFQATT and CDR2 SNEGSKA come from the germline V gene (reference sequence). The CDR3 extends over 14 amino acids. Trimming removed 0 bases from V and 6 bases from J; junction bases left unmatched: 4. This chain connects TRBV20-1 to TRBJ1-5; 8 nucleotides agree with TRBD1. The specimen sequenced was blood. This clonotype originated in a middle-aged woman with Graves' hyperthyroidism. The DNA of the CDR3 is TGCAGTGCTAGAGACCGGACAGGGTTTCAGCCCCAGCATTTT. Protein sequence: CSARDRTGFQPQHF.